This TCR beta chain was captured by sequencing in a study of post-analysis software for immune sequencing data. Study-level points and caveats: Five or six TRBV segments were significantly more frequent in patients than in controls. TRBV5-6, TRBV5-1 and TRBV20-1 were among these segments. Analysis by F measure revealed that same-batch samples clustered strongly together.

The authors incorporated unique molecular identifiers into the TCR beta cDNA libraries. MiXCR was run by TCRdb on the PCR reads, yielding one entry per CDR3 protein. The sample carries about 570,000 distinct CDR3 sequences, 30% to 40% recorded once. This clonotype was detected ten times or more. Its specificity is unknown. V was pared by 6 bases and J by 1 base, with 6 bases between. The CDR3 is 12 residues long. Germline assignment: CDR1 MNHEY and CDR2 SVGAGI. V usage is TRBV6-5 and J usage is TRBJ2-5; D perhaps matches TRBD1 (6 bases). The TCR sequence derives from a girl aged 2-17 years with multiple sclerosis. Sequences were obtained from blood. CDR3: CASRGGQETQYF. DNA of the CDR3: TGTGCCAGCAGAGGGGGCCAAGAGACCCAGTACTTC.